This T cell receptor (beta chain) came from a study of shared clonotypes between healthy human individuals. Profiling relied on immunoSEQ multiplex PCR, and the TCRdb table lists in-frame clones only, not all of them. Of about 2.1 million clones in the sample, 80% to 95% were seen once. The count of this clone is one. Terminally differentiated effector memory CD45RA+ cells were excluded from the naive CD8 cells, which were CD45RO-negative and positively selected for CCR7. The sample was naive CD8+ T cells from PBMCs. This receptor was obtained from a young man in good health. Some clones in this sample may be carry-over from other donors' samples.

The CDR3 region is CASSLSPPQPQHF. DNA for the CDR3: TGTGCCAGCAGTTTATCCCCCCCGCAGCCCCAGCATTTT. The gene calls are TRBV27 and TRBJ1-5; D is unclear. Germline CDR1 is MNHEY and CDR2 is SMNVEV (reference sequence). The CDR3 spans 13 residues. The V gene lost 0 bases and the J gene lost 7 bases, with 7 bases spanning the gap.